The rows below give T cell receptor beta chains drawn from one sample of a study of vaccination effects on CD4 cells after COVID-19. No antigen is known for these receptors. Profiling relied on immunoSEQ multiplex PCR, and the TCRdb table lists in-frame clones only, not all of them. The sample contains roughly 68,000 clones, 65% to 75% of which appear only once. The sample here was CD4+ T cells from PBMCs cultured without peptide, taken before COVID-19 vaccination. The receptor source for this set is a human donor who had a prior SARS-CoV-2 infection. CDR3s include the opening cysteine and the closing phenylalanine or tryptophan. Fields, in order: V gene, clone size, J gene, D gene, CDR3 DNA, CDR3 protein. D genes are given only for firm matches. Expanded clones get a size class; other rows say once, few or many, or leave the size out.

>TRBV15|.|TRBJ1-3|.
TGTGCCACCAATAGTCAGGCGGGATCTGGAAACACCATATATTTT
CATNSQAGSGNTIYF
>TRBV9|.|TRBJ1-6|TRBD1
TGTGCCAGCGCGACAGGGGTCGACTATAATTCACCCCTCCACTTT
CASATGVDYNSPLHF
>TRBV5-1|once|TRBJ2-7|.
TGCGCCAGCAGCTTGATGGTAGGGAGGTACGAGCAGTACTTC
CASSLMVGRYEQYF
>TRBV5-1|.|TRBJ1-1|.
TGCGCCAGCAGCTTGGGACCGGGTGCCACGGCTTTCTTT
CASSLGPGATAFF
>TRBV4-2|.|TRBJ1-2|.
TGTGCCAGCAGCCAAGGTGGGAACTATGGCTACACCTTC
CASSQGGNYGYTF
>TRBV2|.|TRBJ2-2|TRBD2
TGTGCCAGCAGGGAGCGGGAGACTAACACCGGGGAGCTGTTTTTT
CASRERETNTGELFF
>TRBV2|few|TRBJ1-5|TRBD1
TGTGCCAGCAGGTCGGGACAGTTCTGGCAGCCCCAGCATTTT
CASRSGQFWQPQHF
>TRBV7-2|once|TRBJ2-7|.
TGTGCCAGCAGCTTAGCGGTTCAGGGCCCGTCCTACGAGCAGTACTTC
CASSLAVQGPSYEQYF
>TRBV7-8|.|TRBJ1-6|TRBD1
TGTGCCAGCAGCTACCGGGACAGGGGGCATTCACCCCTCCACTTT
CASSYRDRGHSPLHF
>TRBV11-1|.|TRBJ2-7|.
TGTGCCAGCAGCCCTACATTGGACGAGCAGTACTTC
CASSPTLDEQYF
>TRBV6-1|once|TRBJ1-4|.
TGTGCCAGCAGTGATACTGCGGCCACTAATGAAAAACTGTTTTTT
CASSDTAATNEKLFF
>TRBV6-2/TRBV6-3|.|TRBJ2-1|.
TGTGCCAGCAGTTACCTAGACAATGAGCAGTTCTTC
CASSYLDNEQFF
>TRBV19|.|TRBJ2-3|.
TGTGCCAGTAGTTTGGAGGGTAGGACAGATACGCAGTATTTT
CASSLEGRTDTQYF
>TRBV7-9|few|TRBJ2-1|TRBD2
TGTGCCAGCAGCTTGGACCTAGCGGGAGTTACCCATGAGCAGTTCTTC
CASSLDLAGVTHEQFF
>TRBV7-2|.|TRBJ2-7|TRBD2
TGTGCCAGCAGCCCCATAACTAGCGGGAGTAGGGAGCAGTACTTC
CASSPITSGSREQYF
>TRBV5-6|.|TRBJ2-7|.
TGTGCCAGCAGCTTGCGGCGGCTCTACGAGCAGTACTTC
CASSLRRLYEQYF
>TRBV2|few|TRBJ1-1|.
TGTGCCACCGCGACAGACTTAAACACTGAAGCTTTCTTT
CATATDLNTEAFF
>TRBV3-1/TRBV3-2|few|TRBJ1-2|.
TGTGCCAGCAGCCAGTCCTATGGCTACACCTTC
CASSQSYGYTF
>TRBV11-3|.|TRBJ1-4|.
TGTGCCAGCAGCTTAGACCGGGGGGCTGAGGAAAAACTGTTTTTT
CASSLDRGAEEKLFF
>TRBV9|.|TRBJ1-5|.
TGTGCCAGCAGCGCGAGAGGTTCAGGGGATCAGCCCCAGCATTTT
CASSARGSGDQPQHF
>TRBV2|few|TRBJ2-1|.
TGTGCCAGCAGTGCAACTTTGGGGGTCGAGCAGTTCTTC
CASSATLGVEQFF
>TRBV11-3|few|TRBJ2-2|.
TGTGCCAGCAGCTTATGGGGGGAGCTGTTTTTT
CASSLWGELFF
>TRBV6-4|once|TRBJ2-2|.
TGTGCCAGCTCGAGGGAGATCGGCACCCGGGAGCTGTTTTTT
CASSREIGTRELFF
>TRBV6-2/TRBV6-3|.|TRBJ2-1|.
TGTGCCAGCAGTTACGGCGCGGGTTTGTACAATGAGCAGTTCTTC
CASSYGAGLYNEQFF
>TRBV3-1/TRBV3-2|.|TRBJ2-1|TRBD1
TGTGCCAGCAGCCGGACAGGGATTGGGAATGAGCAGTTCTTC
CASSRTGIGNEQFF
>TRBV28|.|TRBJ2-5|.
TGTGCCAGCAGCTCCGGGACACAAGAGACCCAGTACTTC
CASSSGTQETQYF
>TRBV9|.|TRBJ2-5|TRBD2
TGTGCCAGCAGCGTTGACAGTAGCGGGATGCGGGAGACCCAGTACTTC
CASSVDSSGMRETQYF
>TRBV5-1|.|TRBJ2-5|TRBD2
TGCGCCAGCAGCTTTGGGGCTAGCGGCCAAGAGACCCAGTACTTC
CASSFGASGQETQYF
>TRBV3-1/TRBV3-2|once|TRBJ2-5|TRBD2
TGTGCCAGCAGCCGACTAGCGGGACAGGAGACCCAGTACTTC
CASSRLAGQETQYF
>TRBV27|.|TRBJ2-3|TRBD2
TGTGCCAGCAGAACGCGCACTAGCGAGGAGAGGTCAGATACGCAGTATTTT
CASRTRTSEERSDTQYF
>TRBV5-5|.|TRBJ1-2|TRBD1
TGTGCCAGCAGCCGCGCCGGGACAGACTATGGCTACACCTTC
CASSRAGTDYGYTF
>TRBV3-1/TRBV3-2|.|TRBJ2-5|TRBD2
TGTGCCAGCAGCCCTACTGGGAGGGGGACCCAGTACTTC
CASSPTGRGTQYF
>TRBV21-1|.|TRBJ2-7|.
TGTGCCAGCAGAAGCGGAAAGGGGGACCAATACGAGCAGTACTTC
CASRSGKGDQYEQYF
>TRBV2|once|TRBJ2-3|.
TGTGCCAGCGCGAATGACGCGGGTGGTGCAGATACGCAGTATTTT
CASANDAGGADTQYF
>TRBV6-2/TRBV6-3|.|TRBJ1-5|.
TGTGCCAGCAGTTACTCGATGGGGCAGGGACATCAGCCCCAGCATTTT
CASSYSMGQGHQPQHF
>TRBV3-1/TRBV3-2|.|TRBJ1-5|TRBD1
TGTGCCAGCAGCCAACATCCGGGACAGGGCAATCAGCCCCAGCATTTT
CASSQHPGQGNQPQHF
>TRBV12-3/TRBV12-4|.|TRBJ2-1|.
TGTGCCAGCAGTTTCAACGGGGTTGAGCAGTTCTTC
CASSFNGVEQFF
>TRBV11-2|.|TRBJ2-3|TRBD2
TGTGCCAGCAGCTTAGGGGCTAGCGGGAGGGGGAGCACAGATACGCAGTATTTT
CASSLGASGRGSTDTQYF
>TRBV5-1|few|TRBJ1-2|.
TGCGCCAGCAGCTCAGGATCTAACTATGGCTACACCTTC
CASSSGSNYGYTF
>TRBV18|once|TRBJ1-3|.
TGTGCCAGCTCTCCCCCGGGAGGCATCAGAAACACCATATATTTT
CASSPPGGIRNTIYF
>TRBV5-6|.|TRBJ2-7|.
TGTGCCAGCAGCTCCAGAGGCGACATGCCGCCCTACGAGCAGTACTTC
CASSSRGDMPPYEQYF
>TRBV11-1|.|TRBJ2-3|.
TGTGCCAGCAGCTTTGACTGGCAGGGTACGCAGTATTTT
CASSFDWQGTQYF
>TRBV6-1|.|TRBJ2-1|.
TGTGCCAGCAGTGGCCGCCCCCTTGTTGGGTTGTTCAATGAGCAGTTCTTC
CASSGRPLVGLFNEQFF
>TRBV4-2|few|TRBJ1-2|.
TGTGCCAGCAGCCAAGGGGAATATGGCTACACCTTC
CASSQGEYGYTF
>TRBV7-2|.|TRBJ1-2|.
TGTGCCAGCAGCTTATCGCTCTCGGGCTATGGCTACACCTTC
CASSLSLSGYGYTF
>TRBV29-1|.|TRBJ2-5|TRBD1
TGCAGCATAAGGACAGGGGAGACCCAGTACTTC
CSIRTGETQYF
>TRBV4-1|.|TRBJ1-1|TRBD1
TGCGCCAGCAGCCAGGGCGACAGGGATCACACTGAAGCTTTCTTT
CASSQGDRDHTEAFF
>TRBV5-1|few|TRBJ1-1|.
TGCGCCAGCAGCGGCATTTCGTCGAACACTGAAGCTTTCTTT
CASSGISSNTEAFF
>TRBV7-8|.|TRBJ2-7|.
TGTGCCAGCAGCTCGGGACCCGGCTACGAGCAGTACTTC
CASSSGPGYEQYF
>TRBV27|.|TRBJ2-5|TRBD2
TGTGCCAGCAGTTCCTTAGTAGGTCGGGGGGGCGGAGAGACCCAGTACTTC
CASSSLVGRGGGETQYF
>TRBV5-4|.|TRBJ1-1|.
TGTGCCAGCAGCTTTGGGGGATATTCGGGCACTGAAGCTTTCTTT
CASSFGGYSGTEAFF
>TRBV9|.|TRBJ2-5|TRBD2
TGTGCCAGCAGCGTAGGACTAGCGGGGGCAGAGACCCAGTACTTC
CASSVGLAGAETQYF
>TRBV19|few|TRBJ1-2|.
TGTGCCAGTAGTATATCGAAGTCTTATAACTATGGCTACACCTTC
CASSISKSYNYGYTF
>TRBV7-9|.|TRBJ2-7|.
TGTGCCAGCAGCGACACCGGGATCCGATCGTACGAGCAGTACTTC
CASSDTGIRSYEQYF
>TRBV7-2|.|TRBJ1-5|TRBD1
TGTGCCAGCAGCTACCTCGACAGGGATCAGCCCCAGCATTTT
CASSYLDRDQPQHF
>TRBV2|.|TRBJ2-5|.
TGTGCCAGCAACGCTTATTCGAAAGAGACCCAGTACTTC
CASNAYSKETQYF
>TRBV12-5|.|TRBJ2-3|TRBD2
TGTGCTAGTGGTTTGGTGGGCGGGGGGGCCACAGATACGCAGTATTTT
CASGLVGGGATDTQYF
>TRBV6-5|.|TRBJ2-7|TRBD2
TGTGCCAGCAGTTACTCTGACGCGGGAGGCTACGAGCAGTACTTC
CASSYSDAGGYEQYF